This is a list of T cell receptor beta chains from one sample in a study of blood T cell repertoires in COVID-19. Here immunoSEQ multiplex PCR was the method, and the copy in TCRdb shows in-frame clones only, minus some. This table has about 250,000 clones, about 86% appearing once. Sequencing was performed on peripheral blood. All receptors come from a person between 70 and 80 years old with COVID-19, enrolled during active disease. Each CDR3 is given with its conserved first and last residue. Where a row states a size, it is once, few, many or the class of an expanded clone; other rows omit it.

NA,TRBV7-2,CASRSGSATNYGYTF
NA,TRBV29-1,CSVVSGGVYNEQFF
NA,TRBV7-2,CASRLAGAIYEQYF
once,TRBV18,CASSPQATGTMNTEAFF
NA,TRBV19,CASSMTVNSGNTIYF
NA,TRBV27,CASNPRGGYNEQFF
NA,TRBV7-8,CASSFGLAGGHSGETQYF
NA,TRBV14,CASSLTTGYGEKLFF
NA,TRBV3-1/TRBV3-2,CASSQAGGAYYNEQFF
NA,TRBV19,CASRTGAGGNQPQHF
NA,TRBV30,CACLQGGTEAFF
NA,TRBV6-1,CASSEVDSGVAYEQYF
NA,TRBV4-3,CASSQGNPGTGTYEQYF
once,TRBV6-1,CASSEALWLTETYEQYF
few,TRBV15,CATSSSFGLYEQYF
NA,TRBV5-8,CASSLGTGANSPLHF
NA,TRBV27,CASGRGGNTDTQYF
NA,TRBV18,CASSPTGIETQYF
NA,TRBV15,CATSRDRVNYGYTF
NA,TRBV7-9,CASSPRDLANTEAFF
NA,TRBV2,CASKDGRLVQETQYF
NA,TRBV25-1,CASSQGGTGFYNEQFF
NA,TRBV28,CASRLAPRSYNEQFF
many,TRBV11-2,CASSFDLAGAGEQYF
NA,TRBV12-3/TRBV12-4,CASSRDRVYGYTF
NA,TRBV19,CASSMGRTGGIMNTEAFF
NA,TRBV5-1,CASSSGANTEAFF
once,TRBV6-2/TRBV6-3,CASSYPTRSRTF
NA,TRBV19,CASSKLLSSSYNEQFF
once,TRBV4-3,CASSQVKTGGMNTEAFF
few,TRBV6-5,CASRTGYQPQHF
NA,TRBV28,CASSTPLGAGARDTQYF
NA,TRBV23-1,CASTLRLGQPQHF
once,TRBV6-1,CASSEQGHGNTIYF
NA,TRBV13,CASSPSRGGRSYEQYF
NA,TRBV10-1,CAKSTGVISIDTQYF
NA,TRBV19,CASSIGGAGTGFSNEQFF
NA,TRBV10-3,CAISESVVGGVRTGSETQYF
once,TRBV28,CASSLSRANALKLFF
once,TRBV27,CASGRLGEKLFF
NA,TRBV14,CASSQDVRGLSPLHF
NA,TRBV29-1,CSVARTRDGELFF
NA,TRBV19,CASSPGQGVNEQFF
NA,TRBV30,CAWSVGRLSTDTQYF
NA,TRBV11-2,CASSLDLWSEGDTIYF
NA,TRBV7-2,CASSWSSGGDYEQYF